There are a few counts of the clone carrying this TCR beta chain. Its specificity is unknown. The data originate from a study of cytomegalovirus exposure and HLA in healthy donors. Findings and caveats of the study: CMV serostatus was the only immune exposure information that was available. Within an earlier analysis, most TCR beta V segments proved productive either about 87% or about 30% of the time.

PCR involved 60 Vbeta and 13 Jbeta primers. Data came from immunoSEQ multiplex PCR; TCRdb stores just in-frame clones and leaves some out. This sample has 180,000 or so clones, with 8.5% to 10% found just once. Healthy bone marrow donors formed the donor group. The V and J ends lost 7 bases and 6 bases, in that order; junction bases with no gene match: 11. Germline V gene data show CDR1 as MNHEY and CDR2 as SVGAGI. CDR3 length: 14 amino acids. The sequenced sample consisted of PBMCs. The TCR comes from a woman in her twenties or thirties in good health and CMV-seropositive. The gene calls are TRBV6-5 and TRBJ1-2, with 7 bases matching TRBD1. The CDR3 region is CASTYIGTEDGYTF. The CDR3 DNA follows: TGTGCCAGCACCTACATCGGGACAGAGGATGGCTACACCTTC.